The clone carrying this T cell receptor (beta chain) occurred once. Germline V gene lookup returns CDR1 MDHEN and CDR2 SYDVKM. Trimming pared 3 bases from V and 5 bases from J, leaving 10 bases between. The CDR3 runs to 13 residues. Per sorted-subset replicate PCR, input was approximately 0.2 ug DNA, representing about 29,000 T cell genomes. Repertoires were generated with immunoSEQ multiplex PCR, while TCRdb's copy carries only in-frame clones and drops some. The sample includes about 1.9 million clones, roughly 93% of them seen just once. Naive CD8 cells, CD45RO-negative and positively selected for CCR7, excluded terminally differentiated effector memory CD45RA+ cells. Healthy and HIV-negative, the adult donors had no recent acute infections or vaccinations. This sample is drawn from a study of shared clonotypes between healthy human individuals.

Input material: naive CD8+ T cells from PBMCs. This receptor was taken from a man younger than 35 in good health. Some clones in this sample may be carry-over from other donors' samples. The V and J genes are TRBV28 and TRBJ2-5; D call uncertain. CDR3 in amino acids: CASSFLSSETQYF. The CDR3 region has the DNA TGTGCCAGCAGTTTTTTATCCTCGGAGACCCAGTACTTC.